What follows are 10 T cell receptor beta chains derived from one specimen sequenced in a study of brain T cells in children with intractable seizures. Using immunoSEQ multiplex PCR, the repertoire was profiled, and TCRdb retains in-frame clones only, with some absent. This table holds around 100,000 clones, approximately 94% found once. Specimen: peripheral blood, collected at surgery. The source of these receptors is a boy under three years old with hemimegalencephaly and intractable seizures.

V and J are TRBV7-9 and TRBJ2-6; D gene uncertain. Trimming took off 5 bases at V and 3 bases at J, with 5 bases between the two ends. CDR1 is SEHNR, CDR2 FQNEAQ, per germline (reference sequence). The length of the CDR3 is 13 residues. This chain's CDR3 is CASSPLGANVLTF. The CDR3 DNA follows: TGTGCCAGCAGCCCACTTGGGGCCAACGTCCTGACTTTC.

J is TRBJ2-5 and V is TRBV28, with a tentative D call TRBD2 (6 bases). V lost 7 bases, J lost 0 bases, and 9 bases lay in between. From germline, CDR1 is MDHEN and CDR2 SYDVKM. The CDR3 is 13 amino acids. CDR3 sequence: CASTRTNQETQYF. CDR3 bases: TGTGCCAGCACCCGGACTAACCAAGAGACCCAGTACTTC.

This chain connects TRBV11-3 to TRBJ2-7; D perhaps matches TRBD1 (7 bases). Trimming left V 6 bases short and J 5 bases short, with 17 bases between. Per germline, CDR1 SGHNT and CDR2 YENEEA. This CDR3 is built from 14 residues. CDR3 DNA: TGTGCCAGCAGAGCTACAGGGGACTTAGACGAGCAGTACTTC. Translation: CASRATGDLDEQYF. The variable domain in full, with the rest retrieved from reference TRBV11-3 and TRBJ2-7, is EAGVVQSPRYKIIEKKQPVAFWCNPISGHNTLYWYLQNLGQGPELLIRYENEEAVDDSQLPKDRFSAERLKGVDSTLKIQPAELGDSAVYLCASRATGDLDEQYFGPGTRLTVT.

CDR3 residues: CATSMRETYNEQFF. As DNA, the CDR3 is TGTGCCACCAGCATGCGGGAGACCTACAATGAGCAGTTCTTC. The V and J genes are TRBV15 and TRBJ2-1, with 7 bases aligning to TRBD2. The CDR3 is made up of 14 amino acids. The trim removed 4 bases at V and 2 bases at J, leaving 2 bases unmatched. CDR1 and CDR2 from the germline V gene are LNHNV and YYDKDF (reference sequence).

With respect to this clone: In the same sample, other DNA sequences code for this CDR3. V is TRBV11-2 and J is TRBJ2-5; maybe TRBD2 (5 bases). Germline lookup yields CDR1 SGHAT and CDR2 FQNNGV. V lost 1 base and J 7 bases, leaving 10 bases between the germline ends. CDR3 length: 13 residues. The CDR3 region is CASSLGSAGTQYF. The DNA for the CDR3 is TGTGCCAGCAGCTTAGGGTCCGCGGGGACCCAGTACTTC.

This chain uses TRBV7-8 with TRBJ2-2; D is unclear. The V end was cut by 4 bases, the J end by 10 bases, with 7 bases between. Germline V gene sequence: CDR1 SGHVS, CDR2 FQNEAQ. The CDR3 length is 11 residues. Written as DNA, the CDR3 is TGTGCCAGCAGCTCGGTGCTGGAGCTGTTTTTT. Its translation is CASSSVLELFF.

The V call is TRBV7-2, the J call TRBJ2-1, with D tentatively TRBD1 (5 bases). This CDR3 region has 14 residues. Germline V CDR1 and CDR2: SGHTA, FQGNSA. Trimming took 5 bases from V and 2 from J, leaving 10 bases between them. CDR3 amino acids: CASSKDMTYNEQFF. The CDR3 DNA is TGTGCCAGCAGCAAGGACATGACCTACAATGAGCAGTTCTTC.

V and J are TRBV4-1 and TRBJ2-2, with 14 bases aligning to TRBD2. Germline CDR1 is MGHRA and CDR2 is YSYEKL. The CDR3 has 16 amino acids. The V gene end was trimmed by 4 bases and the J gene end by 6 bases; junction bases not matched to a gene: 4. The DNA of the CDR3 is TGCGCCAGCAGCCGATCGACTAGCGGGAGGGCCGGGGAGCTGTTTTTT. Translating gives CASSRSTSGRAGELFF.

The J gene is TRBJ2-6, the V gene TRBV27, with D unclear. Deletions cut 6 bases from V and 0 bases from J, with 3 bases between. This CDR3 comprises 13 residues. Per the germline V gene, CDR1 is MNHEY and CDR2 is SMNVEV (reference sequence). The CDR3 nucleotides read TGTGCCAGCAGCTCCTCTGGGGCCAACGTCCTGACTTTC. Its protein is CASSSSGANVLTF.

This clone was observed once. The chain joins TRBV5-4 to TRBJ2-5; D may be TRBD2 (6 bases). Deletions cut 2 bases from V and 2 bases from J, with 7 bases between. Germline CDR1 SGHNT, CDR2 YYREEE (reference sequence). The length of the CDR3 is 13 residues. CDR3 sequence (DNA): TGTGCCAGCAGCTTTGCGGGACAAGAGACCCAGTACTTC. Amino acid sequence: CASSFAGQETQYF.